The next 29 T cell receptor beta chains were all read from a single sample in a study of metastatic and nonmetastatic thyroid tumors. Patients underwent thyroid surgery, and none had received any treatment before it. TCRdb reprocessed the PCR reads via MiXCR. The table includes approximately 23,000 clones, 35% to 45% detected once. Material for sequencing was blood. The source of these receptors is a male donor with papillary thyroid cancer or a benign thyroid nodule (not recorded which). Some clones in this sample may be carry-over from other donors' samples.

This clone was counted many times. One end of the junction is discordant with germline, which a read error may explain. V and J are TRBV30 and TRBJ1-3; D may be TRBD1 (5 bases). The CDR3 has 14 amino acids. Per the germline V gene, CDR1 is GTSNPN and CDR2 is SVGIG (reference sequence). The DNA for the CDR3 is TGTGCCTGGAGAAGAGGCGGGGCTGGGAACACCATATATTTT. Its translation is CAWRRGGAGNTIYF.

The sample holds many counts of this clone. The V call is TRBV6-1, the J call TRBJ2-7; either TRBD1 or TRBD2 may fit D (5 bases each). The CDR3 consists of 14 residues. From germline, CDR1 is MNHNS and CDR2 SASEGT. V lost 9 bases to trimming and J lost 2 bases, with 17 bases between them. The CDR3 nucleotides are TGTGCCAGTTGGGCCCGGGACGGGACCTACGAGCAGTACTTC. This encodes CASWARDGTYEQYF.

CDR3 loop: CASRRVSVGGTEQYF. CDR3 DNA sequence: TGTGCCAGCAGGAGAGTCAGCGTGGGAGGAACCGAGCAGTACTTC. The chain joins TRBV6-1 to TRBJ2-7; maybe TRBD2 (6 bases). The germline V gene has CDR1 MNHNS and CDR2 SASEGT. The V end lost 6 bases, the J end lost 6 bases, and 21 bases lay between the germline ends. This CDR3 has 15 amino acids.

This clone has just one count. The V and J genes are TRBV11-1 and TRBJ2-1, with D unresolved. This CDR3 spans 17 amino acids. Germline V lookup: CDR1 SGHAT, CDR2 FQDESV (reference sequence). Trimming took off 2 bases at V and 5 bases at J, with 19 bases between the two ends. The CDR3 loop is CASSLRPLSGRNNEQFF. Written as DNA, the CDR3 is TGTGCCAGCAGCTTAAGGCCCTTATCGGGCCGGAACAATGAGCAGTTCTTC. Complete variable domain (other parts from reference TRBV11-1 and TRBJ2-1): EAEVAQSPRYKITEKSQAVAFWCDPISGHATLYWYRQILGQGPELLVQFQDESVVDDSQLPKDRFSAERLKGVDSTLKIQPAELGDSAMYLCASSLRPLSGRNNEQFFGPGTRLTVL.

The table lists this clone with many counts. The chain has TRBV7-2 and TRBJ2-1; tentative D call: TRBD1 (5 bases). Germline V gene lookup returns CDR1 SGHTA and CDR2 FQGNSA. The germline V and J ends were trimmed by 5 bases and 4 bases, with 18 bases remaining between them. This CDR3 region has 16 residues. CDR3 in amino acids: CASSGQGISIYNEQFF. Here the CDR3 DNA reads TGTGCCAGCAGCGGGCAGGGTATTTCTATATACAATGAGCAGTTCTTC.

Judged by abundance, this clone is medium-sized (0.01 to 0.1%). The J gene is TRBJ1-6, the V gene TRBV6-2 or TRBV6-3; D may be TRBD1 (6 bases). Trimming took 5 bases from V and 0 from J, leaving 14 bases between them. Germline CDR1 MNHEY, CDR2 SVGEGT. The CDR3 consists of 17 residues. The CDR3 loop reads CASSPRQERSYNSPLHF. The DNA of the CDR3 is TGTGCCAGCAGTCCCCGACAGGAACGCTCCTATAATTCACCCCTCCACTTT.

This clone was seen more than once but under ten times. The CDR3 ends on some other residue instead of the conserved phenylalanine or tryptophan, so this is likely a read error. This CDR3 reads CASSRGGSTEAFS. In nucleotides, the CDR3 is TGTGCCAGTAGTAGGGGCGGAAGCACTGAAGCTTTCTCC. The V gene is TRBV19, the J gene TRBJ1-1; D is perhaps TRBD1 (5 bases). Germline V gene data show CDR1 as LNHDA and CDR2 as SQIVND (reference sequence). V was cut by 4 bases and J by 4 bases, with 10 bases left in between. This CDR3 is built from 13 residues.

This chain connects TRBV7-3 to TRBJ2-3; D is unclear. CDR1 is SGHTA, CDR2 FQGTGA, per germline. The CDR3 has 16 residues. V was cut by 4 bases and J by 6 bases, with 20 bases left in between. The CDR3 region has the DNA TGTGCCAGCAGCTCCCAGCCAGGAAGGCTCTCCGATACGCAGTATTTT. It codes for CASSSQPGRLSDTQYF.

In its sample, this clone ranks as medium-sized. The chain carries TRBV4-2 and TRBJ2-2; no clear D. V was pared by 4 bases and J by 7 bases, with 13 bases between. Germline V gene sequence: CDR1 LGHNA, CDR2 YNFKEQ. CDR3 size: 14 residues. The CDR3: CASSLGGASGELFF. In nucleotides, the CDR3 is TGTGCCAGCAGCCTGGGCGGAGCAAGCGGGGAGCTGTTTTTT.

The V call is TRBV28, the J call TRBJ1-6; the D is unclear. Germline values: CDR1 MDHEN, CDR2 SYDVKM. V was cut by 2 bases and J by 10 bases, with 6 bases left in between. This CDR3 region has 12 residues. The chain's CDR3 is CASSLRQSPLHF. DNA for the CDR3: TGTGCCAGCAGTTTAAGGCAGTCACCCCTCCACTTT. Full variable domain (rest looked up from reference TRBV28 and TRBJ1-6): DVKVTQSSRYLVKRTGEKVFLECVQDMDHENMFWYRQDPGLGLRLIYFSYDVKMKEKGDIPEGYSVSREKKERFSLILESASTNQTSMYLCASSLRQSPLHFGNGTRLTVT.

The chain employs TRBV19 and TRBJ2-7; D is perhaps TRBD2 (5 bases). The germline V gene encodes CDR1 LNHDA and CDR2 SQIVND (reference sequence). CDR3 length: 14 residues. Trimming left V 5 bases short and J 2 bases short, with 13 bases between. CDR3 DNA: TGTGCCAGTAGTTCCCTCGGAGGCCCCTACGAGCAGTACTTC. Amino acids: CASSSLGGPYEQYF.

This clone appeared once. The chain carries TRBV5-1 and TRBJ2-3; unclear D gene. Trimming shortened V by 7 bases and J by 2 bases, and 14 bases separated the two germline ends. Germline assignment: CDR1 SGHRS and CDR2 YFSETQ. The length of the CDR3 is 14 residues. The CDR3 DNA reads TGCGCCAGCTTCAAGGGATACGACACAGATACGCAGTATTTT. This gives the protein CASFKGYDTDTQYF.

In the case of this clone: A read error may produce the germline difference seen at one junction end. The genes are TRBV11-2 and TRBJ2-2, with a weak D call TRBD1 (7 bases). The CDR3 is 14 residues long. Per germline, CDR1 SGHAT and CDR2 FQNNGV. This chain's CDR3 is CASGGTANTRELFF. In DNA form, the CDR3 reads TGTGCCAGCGGCGGGACAGCGAACACCAGGGAGCTGTTTTTT.

The V and J genes are TRBV12-3 or TRBV12-4 and TRBJ2-3, with no clear D. Deletions cut 2 bases from V and 4 bases from J, with 13 bases between. The CDR3 extends over 15 amino acids. The CDR3, as DNA: TGTGCCAGCAGTTTATTAGGTGCTAGGGCAGATACGCAGTATTTT. This sequence encodes CASSLLGARADTQYF.

Details on this clone: A much larger clone sits a single nucleotide away, making a read error possible. This chain connects TRBV27 to TRBJ2-1; D is ambiguous. Germline V lookup: CDR1 MNHEY, CDR2 SMNVEV (reference sequence). This CDR3 contains 13 residues. This CDR3 is CASRSGGIDEQLF. CDR3 nucleotides: TGTGCCAGTAGGTCGGGTGGGATAGATGAGCAGCTCTTC.

This chain joins TRBV7-8 and TRBJ2-7, with D tentatively TRBD2 (5 bases). V lost 5 bases and J lost 4, with 12 bases in between. Germline CDR1 and CDR2: SGHVS and FQNEAQ. CDR3 length: 13 amino acids. In DNA, the CDR3 is TGTGCCAGCAGCCTCAATCGGAGGTACGAGCAGTACTTC. This sequence encodes CASSLNRRYEQYF.

J is TRBJ2-2 and V is TRBV18; D gene unclear. With 1 base removed from V and 13 bases from J, the gap between germline ends came to 10 bases. Germline loops: CDR1 KGHSH, CDR2 LQKENI. CDR3 length equals 12 residues. The CDR3 coding sequence is TGTGCCAGCTCACCACTGCCCGGTCCGCTGTTTTTT. Translation: CASSPLPGPLFF.

The chain uses TRBV11-2 and TRBJ2-7; 8 positions match TRBD2. The V segment lost 4 bases and the J segment 2 bases; nucleotides outside the gene matches: 7. The CDR3 totals 15 residues. Germline CDR1 is SGHAT and CDR2 is FQNNGV. For the CDR3, the DNA is TGTGCCAGCAGCTCTCAACTAGCGGCGACCTACGAGCAGTACTTC. Its translation: CASSSQLAATYEQYF.

This clone was counted ten times or more. The conserved final phenylalanine or tryptophan is absent from the CDR3, which likely points to a read error. The rearrangement links TRBV9 to TRBJ2-1; 8 nucleotides agree with TRBD1. After removal of 0 bases from V and 4 bases from J, the junction contained 3 bases not matched to a gene. Germline CDR1 SGDLS, CDR2 YYNGEE. The CDR3 has 15 residues. CDR3: CASSVEDRVYNEQFV. The CDR3, as DNA: TGTGCCAGCAGCGTAGAGGACAGGGTATACAATGAGCAGTTCGTC.

The chain couples TRBV2 to TRBJ2-7; D is uncertain. Germline-derived CDR1 and CDR2 are SNHLY and FYNNEI. V was cut by 3 bases and J by 2 bases, with 8 bases left in between. The CDR3 spans 13 residues. The CDR3 DNA reads as TGTGCCAGCAGTGAGGGCACAGCCTACGAGCAGTACTTC. Translation: CASSEGTAYEQYF. The entire variable domain, with the rest obtained from reference TRBV2 and TRBJ2-7, is as follows: EPEVTQTPSHQVTQMGQEVILRCVPISNHLYFYWYRQILGQKVEFLVSFYNNEISEKSEIFDDQFSVERPDGSNFTLKIRSTKLEDSAMYFCASSEGTAYEQYFGPGTRLTVT.

This clone was counted ten times or more. The rearrangement joins TRBV18 to TRBJ2-2; 7 bases agree with TRBD2. CDR3 size: 16 residues. Germline trimming cut 3 bases from V and 1 base from J; bases unmatched to any gene: 5. The germline gives CDR1 KGHSH, CDR2 LQKENI. Here the CDR3 DNA reads TGTGCCAGCTCACCCCTATCGGGAGGGAACACCGGGGAGCTGTTTTTT. Encoded protein: CASSPLSGGNTGELFF.

Of note for this clone: The final CDR3 position lacks the conserved phenylalanine or tryptophan, pointing to a likely read error. This chain uses TRBV30 with TRBJ1-2, with D perhaps matching TRBD1 (5 bases). From germline, CDR1 is GTSNPN and CDR2 SVGIG (reference sequence). The CDR3 has 14 amino acids. The V gene lost 8 bases and the J gene lost 1 base, with 17 bases spanning the gap. CDR3 protein: CALPPDRINYGYTS. DNA for the CDR3: TGTGCCCTGCCGCCCGACAGAATTAACTATGGCTACACCTCC.

The sample holds a few counts of this clone. CDR3 loop: CASSQDLGGVSEKLFF. CDR3 sequence (DNA): TGTGCCAGCAGCCAAGATCTGGGGGGGGTATCTGAAAAACTGTTTTTT. This chain connects TRBV3-1 to TRBJ1-4; D is perhaps TRBD1 (5 bases). The germline V gene has CDR1 LGHDT and CDR2 YNNKEL (reference sequence). V lost 0 bases and J 7 bases, leaving 15 bases between the germline ends. This CDR3 region has 16 residues.

This clone showed up many times. V usage is TRBV4-3 and J usage is TRBJ1-3; D remains unclear. With 0 bases removed from V and 0 bases from J, the gap between germline ends came to 12 bases. This CDR3 comprises 17 residues. CDR1 and CDR2 from the germline V gene are LGHNA and YSLEER. CDR3 DNA sequence: TGCGCCAGCAGCCAAGATCCTTGGGGTCCCTCTGGAAACACCATATATTTT. It yields the protein CASSQDPWGPSGNTIYF.

This clone has only a few counts. This chain links TRBV12-3 or TRBV12-4 with TRBJ2-1, with D perhaps assigned TRBD1 or TRBD2 (5 bases each). The CDR3 has 12 amino acids. Trimming pared 7 bases from V and 10 bases from J, leaving 14 bases between. The CDR3 DNA sequence: TGTGCCAGCACCAGGGACCGTCGAGAGCAGTTCTTC. Residues: CASTRDRREQFF.

This clone was observed a handful of times. The chain links TRBV10-3 to TRBJ1-2; D unclear. The CDR3 extends over 13 amino acids. The V gene lost 3 bases and the J gene lost 5 bases, with 10 bases spanning the gap. Germline CDR1 ENHRY, CDR2 SYGVKD. The CDR3 nucleotides read TGTGCCATCAGTGAAGATCCGGTTTATGGCTACACCTTC. This sequence encodes CAISEDPVYGYTF.

The V and J genes are TRBV28 and TRBJ2-1, with 8 bases aligning to TRBD1. The germline V gene has CDR1 MDHEN and CDR2 SYDVKM. The V segment lost 6 bases and the J segment 7 bases; nucleotides outside the gene matches: 8. The CDR3 loop spans 14 amino acids. In nucleotides, the CDR3 is TGTGCCAGCAGACCCACAGGGGGTGGGAATGAGCAGTTCTTC. This encodes CASRPTGGGNEQFF.

The chain recombines TRBV30 with TRBJ2-7, with D perhaps assigned TRBD1 or TRBD2 (5 bases each). With 0 bases removed from V and 1 base from J, the gap between germline ends came to 10 bases. The CDR3 has 14 amino acids. Germline assignment: CDR1 GTSNPN and CDR2 SVGIG (reference sequence). CDR3 loop: CAWSVSGTSYEQYF. CDR3 nucleotide sequence: TGTGCCTGGAGTGTCTCCGGGACGTCCTACGAGCAGTACTTC.

This clone has a count of ten or more. V and J are TRBV7-9 and TRBJ1-4; D uncertain. The V and J ends lost 5 bases and 3 bases respectively, with 22 bases between them. The CDR3 is 18 amino acids. In germline, CDR1 is SEHNR, CDR2 FQNEAQ (reference sequence). The CDR3 nucleotides read TGTGCCAGCAGCCCCCTAGACGGGGTTTCCGCGGCTAATGAAAAACTGTTTTTT. It codes for CASSPLDGVSAANEKLFF.